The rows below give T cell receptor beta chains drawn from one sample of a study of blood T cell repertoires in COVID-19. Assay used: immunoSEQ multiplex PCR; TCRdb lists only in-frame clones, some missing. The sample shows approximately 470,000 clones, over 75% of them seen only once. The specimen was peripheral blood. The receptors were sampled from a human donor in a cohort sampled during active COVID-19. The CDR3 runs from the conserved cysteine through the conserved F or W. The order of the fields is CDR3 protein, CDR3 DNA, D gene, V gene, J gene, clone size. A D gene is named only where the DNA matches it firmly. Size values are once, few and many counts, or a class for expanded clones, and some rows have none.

CDR3aa: CASSLAGFGNTEAFF
CDR3nt: TGCGCCAGCAGCTTGGCCGGGTTCGGGAACACTGAAGCTTTCTTT
d_gene: .
v_gene: TRBV5-1
j_gene: TRBJ1-1
abundance: .

CDR3aa: CASVRDPVTDTQYF
CDR3nt: TGTGCCAGCGTCCGGGATCCCGTCACAGATACGCAGTATTTT
d_gene: .
v_gene: TRBV2
j_gene: TRBJ2-3
abundance: .

CDR3aa: CASSLYQGITAEQFF
CDR3nt: TGTGCCAGCAGTTTATATCAGGGAATAACCGCTGAGCAGTTCTTC
d_gene: .
v_gene: TRBV28
j_gene: TRBJ2-1
abundance: .

CDR3aa: CAAHLPPGGTGELFF
CDR3nt: TGTGCCGCCCACCTCCCCCCAGGGGGGACCGGGGAGCTGTTTTTT
d_gene: .
v_gene: TRBV30
j_gene: TRBJ2-2
abundance: .

CDR3aa: CASSVPGAGGDTQYF
CDR3nt: TGTGCCAGCAGCGTACCGGGAGCTGGAGGAGATACGCAGTATTTT
d_gene: .
v_gene: TRBV9
j_gene: TRBJ2-3
abundance: .

CDR3aa: CATRWGTSGANEQFF
CDR3nt: TGTGCCACCCGATGGGGGACTAGCGGAGCAAATGAGCAGTTCTTC
d_gene: TRBD2
v_gene: TRBV2
j_gene: TRBJ2-1
abundance: .

CDR3aa: CASSPSGASGKYNEQFF
CDR3nt: TGTGCCAGCAGCCCTAGTGGGGCTAGCGGGAAGTACAATGAGCAGTTCTTC
d_gene: TRBD2
v_gene: TRBV11-2
j_gene: TRBJ2-1
abundance: .

CDR3aa: CASSQQVNSYEQYF
CDR3nt: TGTGCCAGCAGCCAACAGGTTAACTCCTACGAGCAGTACTTC
d_gene: .
v_gene: TRBV7-9
j_gene: TRBJ2-7
abundance: .

CDR3aa: CASSLDWMNSYEQYF
CDR3nt: TGTGCCAGCAGCCTGGACTGGATGAACTCCTACGAGCAGTACTTC
d_gene: .
v_gene: TRBV7-2
j_gene: TRBJ2-7
abundance: many

CDR3aa: CASSREGTWGSPLHF
CDR3nt: TGTGCCAGCAGCCGTGAGGGGACATGGGGATCACCCCTCCACTTT
d_gene: .
v_gene: TRBV9
j_gene: TRBJ1-6
abundance: few

CDR3aa: CASSLGWDTTTGELFF
CDR3nt: TGCGCCAGCAGCTTGGGATGGGACACTACGACAGGGGAGCTGTTTTTT
d_gene: .
v_gene: TRBV5-1
j_gene: TRBJ2-2
abundance: .

CDR3aa: CASSLEWGTGGVETQYF
CDR3nt: TGTGCCAGCAGCTTAGAATGGGGGACAGGGGGTGTGGAGACCCAGTACTTC
d_gene: TRBD1
v_gene: TRBV11-2
j_gene: TRBJ2-5
abundance: .

CDR3aa: CASSLEGPGTQYF
CDR3nt: TGTGCCAGCAGCTTAGAGGGGCCCGGGACCCAGTACTTC
d_gene: .
v_gene: TRBV7-8
j_gene: TRBJ2-5
abundance: few

CDR3aa: CAISESTGLNTEAFF
CDR3nt: TGTGCCATCAGTGAGTCGACAGGGCTGAACACTGAAGCTTTCTTT
d_gene: TRBD1
v_gene: TRBV10-3
j_gene: TRBJ1-1
abundance: once

CDR3aa: CASSTGWGQSSEQYF
CDR3nt: TGTGCCAGCAGCACGGGATGGGGACAGTCGTCCGAGCAGTACTTC
d_gene: TRBD1
v_gene: TRBV5-5
j_gene: TRBJ2-7
abundance: .

CDR3aa: CASSRLAGGGPYEQYF
CDR3nt: TGCGCCAGCAGCCGATTAGCGGGAGGGGGACCCTACGAGCAGTACTTC
d_gene: TRBD2
v_gene: TRBV4-3
j_gene: TRBJ2-7
abundance: .

CDR3aa: CSAAGISYEQYF
CDR3nt: TGCAGCGCGGCAGGCATTTCCTACGAGCAGTACTTC
d_gene: .
v_gene: TRBV29-1
j_gene: TRBJ2-7
abundance: once

CDR3aa: CASRLTGGPGDTQYF
CDR3nt: TGTGCCAGCAGGTTAACGGGAGGGCCTGGAGATACGCAGTATTTT
d_gene: TRBD2
v_gene: TRBV7-9
j_gene: TRBJ2-3
abundance: .

CDR3aa: CSVEVGDRGRGEQFF
CDR3nt: TGCAGCGTTGAAGTCGGGGACAGGGGACGGGGTGAGCAGTTCTTC
d_gene: TRBD1
v_gene: TRBV29-1
j_gene: TRBJ2-1
abundance: once

CDR3aa: CASQGPPRRISPLHF
CDR3nt: TGTGCCAGCCAGGGCCCCCCACGGCGAATTTCACCCCTCCACTTT
d_gene: .
v_gene: TRBV5-8
j_gene: TRBJ1-6
abundance: .

CDR3aa: CASSPTLGTQYF
CDR3nt: TGTGCCAGCAGTCCCACCCTAGGGACCCAGTACTTC
d_gene: .
v_gene: TRBV6-2/TRBV6-3
j_gene: TRBJ2-5
abundance: .

CDR3aa: CSGTGWDTNEQYF
CDR3nt: TGCAGCGGCACCGGGTGGGACACTAACGAGCAGTACTTC
d_gene: .
v_gene: TRBV29-1
j_gene: TRBJ2-7
abundance: .

CDR3aa: CASSTGLTEAFF
CDR3nt: TGTGCCAGCTCGACAGGGTTGACTGAAGCTTTCTTT
d_gene: TRBD1
v_gene: TRBV18
j_gene: TRBJ1-1
abundance: few

CDR3aa: CASSLEGAGNQPQHF
CDR3nt: TGCGCCAGCAGCTTGGAAGGGGCCGGCAATCAGCCCCAGCATTTT
d_gene: .
v_gene: TRBV5-1
j_gene: TRBJ1-5
abundance: .

CDR3aa: CASSQDRPFMNTEAFF
CDR3nt: TGCGCCAGCAGTCAGGACAGACCTTTCATGAACACTGAAGCTTTCTTT
d_gene: .
v_gene: TRBV5-1
j_gene: TRBJ1-1
abundance: .

CDR3aa: CASSTGTTLPALLFF
CDR3nt: TGTGCCAGCAGTACCGGGACAACTCTTCCGGCGCTCCTTTTCTTC
d_gene: .
v_gene: TRBV6-5
j_gene: TRBJ2-1
abundance: .

CDR3aa: CASSLMGGRDTFETQYF
CDR3nt: TGTGCCAGCAGCTTAATGGGGGGGAGAGATACATTCGAGACCCAGTACTTC
d_gene: TRBD2
v_gene: TRBV7-3
j_gene: TRBJ2-5
abundance: .

CDR3aa: CASSRRGQGSSYEQYF
CDR3nt: TGCGCCAGCAGCCGGCGGGGCCAGGGTAGCTCCTACGAGCAGTACTTC
d_gene: .
v_gene: TRBV5-1
j_gene: TRBJ2-7
abundance: .

CDR3aa: CAIGLGQGDSPLHF
CDR3nt: TGTGCCATCGGACTCGGACAGGGTGATTCACCCCTCCACTTT
d_gene: TRBD1
v_gene: TRBV10-3
j_gene: TRBJ1-6
abundance: .

CDR3aa: CASTQGGKNTEAFF
CDR3nt: TGTGCCAGCACCCAGGGGGGCAAGAACACTGAAGCTTTCTTT
d_gene: TRBD1
v_gene: TRBV7-3
j_gene: TRBJ1-1
abundance: .

CDR3aa: CASSFRREDSGFF
CDR3nt: TGTGCCAGCAGTTTTAGGCGGGAGGATTCAGGGTTCTTC
d_gene: TRBD2
v_gene: TRBV28
j_gene: TRBJ2-1
abundance: .

CDR3aa: CSASEREGRLNEQFF
CDR3nt: TGCAGTGCTAGTGAGCGGGAGGGCCGATTGAATGAGCAGTTCTTC
d_gene: TRBD2
v_gene: TRBV20-1
j_gene: TRBJ2-1
abundance: .

CDR3aa: CASSLARLAGGPEQFF
CDR3nt: TGTGCCAGCAGCTTAGCTCGGCTAGCGGGAGGGCCCGAGCAGTTCTTC
d_gene: TRBD2
v_gene: TRBV7-8
j_gene: TRBJ2-1
abundance: once

CDR3aa: CASSPSYPARADTQYF
CDR3nt: TGTGCCAGCAGCCCTTCATATCCGGCCAGGGCAGATACGCAGTATTTT
d_gene: .
v_gene: TRBV6-2/TRBV6-3
j_gene: TRBJ2-3
abundance: .

CDR3aa: CASSQAPLAGGPSYEQYF
CDR3nt: TGTGCCAGCAGCCAAGCCCCACTAGCGGGAGGGCCCTCCTACGAGCAGTACTTC
d_gene: TRBD2
v_gene: TRBV3-1/TRBV3-2
j_gene: TRBJ2-7
abundance: .

CDR3aa: CASSPNSGEQFF
CDR3nt: TGTGCCAGCAGCCCTAATAGTGGTGAGCAGTTCTTC
d_gene: .
v_gene: TRBV12-3/TRBV12-4
j_gene: TRBJ2-1
abundance: .

CDR3aa: CASSSGQYGYTF
CDR3nt: TGTGCCAGCAGCTCTGGACAGTATGGCTACACCTTC
d_gene: .
v_gene: TRBV9
j_gene: TRBJ1-2
abundance: .

CDR3aa: CASSPTSGSGTDTQYF
CDR3nt: TGTGCCAGCAGCCCCACTAGCGGGAGTGGGACAGATACGCAGTATTTT
d_gene: TRBD2
v_gene: TRBV27
j_gene: TRBJ2-3
abundance: .

CDR3aa: CASSSGNARTDTQYF
CDR3nt: TGTGCCAGTAGTAGCGGGAACGCCCGCACAGATACGCAGTATTTT
d_gene: .
v_gene: TRBV19
j_gene: TRBJ2-3
abundance: .

CDR3aa: CASSPLTRTNYNEQFF
CDR3nt: TGTGCCAGCTCACCATTAACTCGAACCAACTACAATGAGCAGTTCTTC
d_gene: .
v_gene: TRBV18
j_gene: TRBJ2-1
abundance: .

CDR3aa: CATTGKLGEVTAGELFF
CDR3nt: TGTGCCACCACCGGAAAGTTAGGGGAGGTTACAGCCGGGGAGCTGTTTTTT
d_gene: .
v_gene: TRBV19
j_gene: TRBJ2-2
abundance: .

CDR3aa: CASSVGGSATSYEQYF
CDR3nt: TGTGCCAGCAGCGTAGGGGGTAGCGCAACCTCCTACGAGCAGTACTTC
d_gene: .
v_gene: TRBV9
j_gene: TRBJ2-7
abundance: .

CDR3aa: CASSKNREGTGELFF
CDR3nt: TGTGCCAGCAGTAAGAACAGGGAGGGCACCGGGGAGCTGTTTTTT
d_gene: .
v_gene: TRBV6-5
j_gene: TRBJ2-2
abundance: few

CDR3aa: CASTGTGDLNTEAFF
CDR3nt: TGTGCCAGTACCGGGACAGGGGACTTGAACACTGAAGCTTTCTTT
d_gene: TRBD1
v_gene: TRBV19
j_gene: TRBJ1-1
abundance: .

CDR3aa: CASSNRNWTDTQYF
CDR3nt: TGTGCCAGCTCAAACAGGAATTGGACAGATACGCAGTATTTT
d_gene: .
v_gene: TRBV18
j_gene: TRBJ2-3
abundance: .

CDR3aa: CSASTAGRVIQPQHF
CDR3nt: TGCAGTGCTAGTACAGCGGGTAGGGTTATCCAGCCCCAGCATTTT
d_gene: .
v_gene: TRBV20-1
j_gene: TRBJ1-5
abundance: .

CDR3aa: CASRNRDREDGYTF
CDR3nt: TGTGCCAGTAGAAACCGGGACAGGGAGGATGGCTACACCTTC
d_gene: TRBD1
v_gene: TRBV19
j_gene: TRBJ1-2
abundance: .

CDR3aa: CASSVSDSTFGFGNTIYF
CDR3nt: TGTGCCAGCAGCGTAAGTGACAGCACTTTTGGATTTGGAAACACCATATATTTT
d_gene: .
v_gene: TRBV9
j_gene: TRBJ1-3
abundance: .

CDR3aa: CASSQRLAGLYNEQFF
CDR3nt: TGTGCCAGCAGCCAGAGACTAGCGGGACTTTACAATGAGCAGTTCTTC
d_gene: TRBD2
v_gene: TRBV3-1/TRBV3-2
j_gene: TRBJ2-1
abundance: .

CDR3aa: CASLCRREVSDTQYF
CDR3nt: TGTGCCAGCCTGTGCCGGCGGGAGGTTTCAGATACGCAGTATTTT
d_gene: TRBD2
v_gene: TRBV6-4
j_gene: TRBJ2-3
abundance: .

CDR3aa: CASSHVTSGHNEQFF
CDR3nt: TGCGCCAGCAGCCATGTCACCAGCGGCCACAATGAGCAGTTCTTC
d_gene: .
v_gene: TRBV4-1
j_gene: TRBJ2-1
abundance: .

CDR3aa: CAWRRDSNQPQHF
CDR3nt: TGTGCCTGGCGGAGGGACAGCAATCAGCCCCAGCATTTT
d_gene: .
v_gene: TRBV30
j_gene: TRBJ1-5
abundance: .

CDR3aa: CASSYDTRGSGQDEQYF
CDR3nt: TGTGCCAGCAGTTACGATACCCGCGGGTCCGGGCAGGACGAGCAGTACTTC
d_gene: .
v_gene: TRBV6-2/TRBV6-3
j_gene: TRBJ2-7
abundance: .

CDR3aa: CASSTTPETAYNEQFF
CDR3nt: TGTGCCAGCAGCACAACTCCCGAGACAGCTTACAATGAGCAGTTCTTC
d_gene: .
v_gene: TRBV5-4
j_gene: TRBJ2-1
abundance: once